This TCR beta chain was captured in a study of shared clonotypes between healthy human individuals. Some 28,000 T cell genomes (about 210 ng DNA) went into each sorted-subset replicate. Authors' processing steps: Junction-only immunoSEQ sequences carried no quality scores, so filtering differed. Method: immunoSEQ multiplex PCR; TCRdb's copy keeps in-frame clones and lacks some. V and J calls and clone size are those listed in that table; D and trimming were worked out from the DNA. The sample carries about 2.1 million clones, around 95% recorded once. The CDR3 runs to 14 residues. Germline V gene lookup returns CDR1 GTSNPN and CDR2 SVGIG (reference sequence). V was shortened by 2 bases and J by 0 bases, with 9 bases between the two germline ends. Terminally differentiated effector memory CD45RA+ cells were left out of the naive CD8 fraction, which was CD45RO-negative and positively selected for CCR7. Donors had no recently reported acute infections or vaccinations and were HIV-negative.

This clone has only one observation. The sample comprised naive CD8+ T cells from PBMCs. This sequence was found in a young man in good health. Some clones in this sample may be carry-over from other donors' samples. The chain combines TRBV30 with TRBJ2-3, with D hard to call. The CDR3 loop is CAWSRGGSTDTQYF. In DNA, the CDR3 is TGTGCCTGGAGTAGAGGCGGCAGCACAGATACGCAGTATTTT.